These 27 T cell receptor beta chains came from one sample sequenced in a study of immune heterogeneity within non-small cell lung tumors. Using 32 V and 13 J primers, multiplex PCR amplified TCR beta CDR3. TCRdb reanalysed the multiplex PCR reads using MiXCR and keeps one entry per CDR3 protein. The sample carries more than 2,000 distinct CDR3 sequences, about a sixth recorded once. TCRs were amplified from approximately 600 ng gDNA of bulk tumor per sample. Several biopsies per primary tumor were taken during surgery, spaced as far apart as possible. Patients with untreated, newly diagnosed non-small cell lung cancer underwent curative surgery. Sequences were obtained from lung tumor tissue. Every receptor here comes from a woman aged 45-59 years with non-small cell lung cancer.

This clonotype is medium-sized (0.01 to 0.1%) within its sample. This chain uses TRBV5-1 with TRBJ2-1; tentative D call: TRBD2 (5 bases). V was shortened by 5 bases and J by 7 bases, with 19 bases between the two germline ends. The CDR3 loop spans 15 amino acids. Per the germline V gene, CDR1 is SGHRS and CDR2 is YFSETQ. This CDR3 reads CASRPDAGPGNEQFF. CDR3 sequence (DNA): TGCGCCAGCAGACCCGATGCGGGCCCAGGTAATGAGCAGTTCTTC.

In the case of this clonotype: A much larger clonotype is one base distant, so this may be a read error. The V gene is TRBV20-1, the J gene TRBJ2-6; D perhaps matches TRBD2 (6 bases). CDR1 is DFQATT and CDR2 is SNEGSKA in the germline V gene (reference sequence). This CDR3 has 16 residues. The CDR3 DNA sequence: TGCAGTGCCCCCACCCGGGGGAACTCTGGGGCCAACGTCCTGGCTTTC. Translation gives CSAPTRGNSGANVLAF.

This clonotype is medium-sized within its sample. CDR3 nucleotide sequence: TGTGCCAGCAGTTTATGGCGCGGCTATGGCTACACCTTC. Translating it yields CASSLWRGYGYTF. J is TRBJ1-2 and V is TRBV28; D ambiguous. Germline V gene sequence: CDR1 MDHEN, CDR2 SYDVKM. With 0 bases removed from V and 4 bases from J, the gap between germline ends came to 6 bases. This CDR3 is built from 13 residues.

In this sample, this clonotype is medium-sized (0.01 to 0.1%). The CDR3 reads CASSPPQGGGAGEQFF. CDR3 DNA sequence: TGTGCCAGCTCACCACCGCAAGGCGGGGGGGCCGGTGAGCAGTTCTTC. The V gene is TRBV18, the J gene TRBJ2-1, with 9 bases fitting TRBD2. CDR3 length: 16 amino acids. CDR1 is KGHSH, CDR2 LQKENI, per germline. The J segment lost 9 bases and the V segment lost 0 bases, leaving 9 bases of the junction unmatched.

This clonotype was detected only a few times. A much larger clonotype is one base distant, so this may be a read error. This chain links TRBV3-1 with TRBJ2-7, with a weak D call TRBD2 (5 bases). The CDR3 is made up of 14 amino acids. CDR1 and CDR2 from the germline V gene are LGHDT and YNNKEL (reference sequence). DNA for the CDR3: TGTGCCAGCATCCAAGGGCCGGGGAACTACGAGCAGTACTTC. It is translated as CASIQGPGNYEQYF.

Relative to its sample, this clonotype is medium-sized. The gene calls are TRBV7-2 and TRBJ1-3; 7 positions agree with TRBD1. V was clipped by 2 bases and J by 1 base; unmatched bases: 2. The CDR3 length is 15 residues. Per the germline V gene, CDR1 is SGHTA and CDR2 is FQGNSA. The CDR3 DNA reads as TGTGCCAGCAGCTTAAAGACAGGGTCTGGAAACACCATATATTTT. Protein product: CASSLKTGSGNTIYF.

Only a few counts were recorded for this clonotype. The CDR3 is CASSRDRVVGYTF. CDR3 nucleotide sequence: TGTGCCAGCAGTCGTGACAGGGTGGTTGGCTACACCTTC. The V call is TRBV14, the J call TRBJ1-2; 7 nucleotides line up with TRBD1. V shed 6 bases, J shed 7 bases, and the junction held 8 bases outside the gene matches. CDR3 size: 13 residues. The germline gives CDR1 SGHDN, CDR2 FVKESK. The variable domain in full, completed from reference TRBV14 and TRBJ1-2, reads EAGVTQFPSHSVIEKGQTVTLRCDPISGHDNLYWYRRVMGKEIKFLLHFVKESKQDESGMPNNRFLAERTGGTYSTLKVQPAELEDSGVYFCASSRDRVVGYTFGSGTRLTVV.

By share of the sample, this clonotype is medium-sized. V and J are TRBV4-1 and TRBJ2-1; D is unresolved. Deletions cut 1 base from V and 0 bases from J, with 7 bases between. From germline, CDR1 is MGHRA and CDR2 YSYEKL. The CDR3 is 15 residues long. Here the CDR3 DNA reads TGCGCCAGCAGCCAAGGCAGGAGCTCCTACAATGAGCAGTTCTTC. This gives the protein CASSQGRSSYNEQFF.

This clonotype appeared a few times. The chain employs TRBV5-1 and TRBJ2-1; TRBD2 agrees at 13 bases. J lost 5 bases, V lost 0 bases, and 5 bases had no gene match. The CDR3 spans 17 residues. CDR1 SGHRS and CDR2 YFSETQ come from the germline V gene. This CDR3 is CASSLGLAGGSHNEQFF. Written as DNA, the CDR3 is TGCGCCAGCAGCTTGGGACTAGCGGGGGGTTCTCACAATGAGCAGTTCTTC.

By share of the sample, this clonotype is medium-sized. The V and J genes are TRBV4-1 and TRBJ2-2, with 13 bases identical to TRBD2. V was pared by 3 bases and J by 11 bases, with 6 bases of the junction left unmatched. The CDR3 runs to 15 residues. Germline lookup yields CDR1 MGHRA and CDR2 YSYEKL. CDR3 sequence reads: CASSHPGLAGIELFF. In DNA form, the CDR3 reads TGCGCCAGCAGCCACCCGGGACTAGCGGGGATTGAGCTGTTTTTT.

By share, this clonotype counts as medium-sized (0.01 to 0.1%). The CDR3 nucleotides read TGTGCCATGGGGAAACAGGGGACCGGGGAGCTGTTTTTT. It is translated as CAMGKQGTGELFF. The rearrangement joins TRBV9 to TRBJ2-2; 7 positions agree with TRBD1. This CDR3 is built from 13 residues. CDR1 is SGDLS and CDR2 is YYNGEE in the germline V gene. The ends lost 9 bases at V and 5 bases at J; junction bases unmatched: 7.

Sample share makes this clonotype medium-sized. The chain uses TRBV12-3 or TRBV12-4 and TRBJ2-3, with TRBD2 identical over 12 bases. V lost 6 bases and J lost 2; bases outside the gene matches: 6. The CDR3 consists of 16 residues. The CDR3 coding sequence is TGTGCCAGCAGCCAAAGGACTAGCGGGATCACAGATACGCAGTATTTT. Translating it yields CASSQRTSGITDTQYF.

By share, this clonotype ranks as medium-sized. The chain links TRBV7-6 to TRBJ2-3; 10 bases align to TRBD2. Germline V gives CDR1 SGHVS, CDR2 FNYEAQ. V lost 5 bases, J lost 3 bases, and 5 bases stayed unmatched. The CDR3 covers 15 residues. The CDR3 loop reads CASSAGTSVTDTQYF. CDR3 DNA: TGTGCCAGCAGCGCGGGGACTAGCGTAACAGATACGCAGTATTTT.

V is TRBV3-1 and J is TRBJ1-4; D perhaps matches TRBD1 (5 bases). The CDR3 is 15 residues long. V lost 6 bases and J 4 bases, leaving 15 bases between the germline ends. Germline CDR1 reads LGHDT; CDR2 reads YNNKEL (reference sequence). The CDR3 loop reads CASSQRGGNNEKLFF. The CDR3, as DNA: TGTGCCAGCAGTCAGAGGGGCGGAAATAATGAAAAACTGTTTTTT.

Notes on this clonotype: Being one base from a much bigger clone, this may be a read error. V gene TRBV5-6 combines with J gene TRBJ2-7; 8 bases line up with TRBD1. V lost 4 bases to trimming and J lost 3 bases; unmatched junction nucleotides: 6. Germline V gene lookup returns CDR1 SGHDT and CDR2 YYEEEE. This CDR3 has 14 amino acids. This chain's CDR3 is CASSKTGAHYEQYF. The CDR3 DNA sequence: TGTGCCAGCAGCAAGACAGGGGCCCACTACGAGCAGTACTTC.

Within the sample, this clonotype is medium-sized. CDR3: CASSIALRFSNYGYTF. Here the CDR3 DNA reads TGTGCCAGTAGTATTGCCCTCCGATTTTCTAACTATGGCTACACCTTC. This chain uses TRBV19 with TRBJ1-2; D remains ambiguous. The CDR3 has 16 amino acids. The germline V and J ends were trimmed by 3 bases and 0 bases, with 14 bases remaining between them. CDR1 is LNHDA, CDR2 SQIVND, per germline (reference sequence).

This clonotype is labeled as medium-sized. The gene calls are TRBV11-2 and TRBJ2-2; perhaps D is TRBD1 or TRBD2 (6 bases each). This CDR3 contains 17 residues. Germline V lookup: CDR1 SGHAT, CDR2 FQNNGV. V shed 1 base and J shed 2 bases, with 14 bases lying between them. CDR3 loop: CASSLAGGTLNTGELFF. The CDR3 nucleotides read TGTGCCAGCAGCTTAGCCGGCGGGACATTAAACACCGGGGAGCTGTTTTTT.

This clonotype was observed a handful of times. The V and J genes are TRBV6-2 or TRBV6-3 and TRBJ2-5, with D unclear. CDR3 length equals 11 residues. Looked up from germline, CDR1 is MNHEY and CDR2 is SVGEGT. V lost 2 bases and J 4 bases, leaving 2 bases between the germline ends. In DNA form, the CDR3 reads TGTGCCAGCAGTTACGGAGAGACCCAGTACTTC. This gives the protein CASSYGETQYF.

Notes on this clonotype: This clone may be a read error of a much larger clone one base away. This CDR3 reads CDSSLDRSGQKYF. CDR3 DNA sequence: TGTGACAGCAGCTTAGACCGTTCGGGACAGAAGTACTTC. This sequence joins TRBV7-9 and TRBJ2-7; 7 bases fit TRBD1. From germline, CDR1 is SEHNR and CDR2 FQNEAQ (reference sequence). The CDR3 covers 13 residues.

Concerning this clonotype itself: Since no conserved phenylalanine or tryptophan closes the CDR3, a read error is the likely cause. The limits of the CDR3 on the DNA are not certain, so only TCRdb's listed CDR3 is given. The chain has TRBV3-2 and TRBJ2-3; the listed D gene, TRBD2, was not tested against the DNA. TRBV3-2 is classified as a pseudogene. The CDR3 is made up of 14 amino acids, end residues included. CDR3 protein: CASSQRPYEQYFGP.

By frequency in the sample, this clonotype is large (0.1 to 1%). The rearrangement uses TRBV7-2 and TRBJ1-3, with D possibly being TRBD1 (6 bases). The CDR3 contains 15 residues. From germline, CDR1 is SGHTA and CDR2 FQGNSA. Trimming shortened V by 5 bases and J by 6 bases, and 17 bases separated the two germline ends. CDR3 in amino acids: CASSPGAGAVNTIYF. Written as DNA, the CDR3 is TGTGCCAGCAGCCCGGGGGCGGGCGCCGTAAACACCATATATTTT.

Within the sample, this clonotype is medium-sized. This rearrangement joins TRBV13 to TRBJ2-7; 13 nucleotides line up with TRBD2. Germline CDR1 is PRHDT and CDR2 is FYEKMQ (reference sequence). The CDR3 is made up of 18 amino acids. J was trimmed by 3 bases and V by 5 bases; bases with no gene match: 13. CDR3 DNA sequence: TGTGCCAGCAGCCGAGGGACTAGCGGGGCCGGATTGGTCTACGAGCAGTACTTC. This translates into CASSRGTSGAGLVYEQYF.

By share of the sample, this clonotype is medium-sized. The rearrangement joins TRBV30 to TRBJ1-2; D remains unclear. The CDR3 totals 13 residues. Germline V CDR1 and CDR2: GTSNPN, SVGIG (reference sequence). V lost 3 bases, J lost 5 bases, and 13 bases lay in between. In nucleotides, the CDR3 is TGTGCCTGGAGCCTCTCGGGCGAATATGGCTACACCTTC. This gives the protein CAWSLSGEYGYTF.

V gene TRBV16 combines with J gene TRBJ1-4; D possibly corresponds to TRBD1 (6 bases). The CDR3 is 15 amino acids. CDR1 is KGHSY, CDR2 FQNENV, per germline. The V end lost 6 bases, the J end lost 1 base, and 12 bases lay between the germline ends. The CDR3 protein is CASRAQGRTNEKLFF. The CDR3 nucleotides read TGTGCCAGCAGGGCACAGGGTCGAACTAATGAAAAACTGTTTTTT.

This clonotype is termed medium-sized (0.01 to 0.1%). This rearrangement joins TRBV28 to TRBJ2-7, with TRBD1 as a possible D gene (6 bases). The CDR3 sequence is 12 residues long. V gave up 7 bases and J gave up 3 bases, with 10 bases separating them. Germline V gives CDR1 MDHEN, CDR2 SYDVKM. CDR3 DNA sequence: TGTGCCAGCAACATAGGGGGCTACGAGCAGTACTTC. Its protein is CASNIGGYEQYF.

By share, this clonotype ranks as medium-sized. The V call is TRBV12-3 or TRBV12-4, the J call TRBJ2-1; possible D gene TRBD1, 6 bases. V lost 6 bases and J 6 bases, leaving 12 bases between the germline ends. This CDR3 is 13 amino acids long. CDR3 sequence reads: CASRKNRANEQFF. The CDR3 DNA follows: TGTGCCAGCAGAAAGAACAGGGCCAATGAGCAGTTCTTC.

The rearrangement joins TRBV14 to TRBJ1-1; a possible D gene is TRBD1 (5 bases). This CDR3 is built from 15 residues. CDR1 is SGHDN and CDR2 is FVKESK in the germline V gene. V lost 1 base and J lost 0, with 9 bases in between. The CDR3 region is CASSQVGGLNTEAFF. DNA for the CDR3: TGTGCCAGCAGCCAAGTGGGGGGTTTGAACACTGAAGCTTTCTTT.